This T cell receptor (beta chain) was obtained from a study of T-cell reconstitution after alpha-beta-depleted transplantation in children. Germline values: CDR1 SNHLY, CDR2 FYNNEI. With V trimmed by 6 bases and J by 4 bases, 8 bases remained unmatched. The CDR3 spans 14 residues. Preparation of the TCRbeta library used unique molecular identifiers. TCRdb re-called the PCR reads with MiXCR, one entry per CDR3 protein. Among about 460,000 distinct CDR3 sequences, roughly an eighth were seen once, and the ten largest hold about 6%. The receptor was isolated from a human donor who donated a stem cell graft to a child with combined immunodeficiency. Sample: PBMCs from the stem cell graft donor, taken from the stem cell graft. The chain recombines TRBV2 with TRBJ1-2, with 7 bases identical to TRBD1. This CDR3 reads CASRGQRSTYGYTF. CDR3 sequence (DNA): TGTGCCAGCAGGGGACAGCGTTCTACCTATGGCTACACCTTC.